The following is a T cell receptor (beta chain) sequence with its context. Antigen specificity is unknown. In the naive CD8 group, cells lacked CD45RO and were positively selected for CCR7, so terminally differentiated effector memory CD45RA+ cells were left out. This entry is derived from a study of shared clonotypes between healthy human individuals. Study-wide points: Though the depth was large, rarefaction showed that sorted-subset sequencing was incomplete.

V was pared by 5 bases and J by 5 bases, with 10 bases of the junction left unmatched. This CDR3 is built from 15 residues. Per the germline V gene, CDR1 is PRHDT and CDR2 is FYEKMQ (reference sequence). This was a deep-level run. The method was immunoSEQ multiplex PCR; TCRdb's version includes in-frame clones alone and lacks a portion of them. This table holds some 2 million clones, around 96% found once. Sequencing used naive CD8+ T cells sorted from blood. The chain has TRBV13 and TRBJ2-7, with TRBD1 matching over 9 bases. The sequence was obtained from a man aged 18 to 30 in good health. CDR3 amino acids: CASSPWGTGPDEQYF. The CDR3 bases are TGTGCCAGCAGCCCTTGGGGGACAGGGCCCGACGAGCAGTACTTC.